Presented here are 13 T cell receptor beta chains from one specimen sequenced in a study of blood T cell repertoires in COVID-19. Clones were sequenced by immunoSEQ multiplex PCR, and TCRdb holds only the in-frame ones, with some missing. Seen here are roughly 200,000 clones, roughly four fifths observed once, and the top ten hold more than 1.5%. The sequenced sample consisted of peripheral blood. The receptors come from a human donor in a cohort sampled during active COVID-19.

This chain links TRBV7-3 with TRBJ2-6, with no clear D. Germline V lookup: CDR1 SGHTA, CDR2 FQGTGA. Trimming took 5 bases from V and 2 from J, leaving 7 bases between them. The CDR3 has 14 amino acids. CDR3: CASSPTTGANVLTF. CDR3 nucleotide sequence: TGTGCCAGCAGCCCCACAACTGGGGCCAACGTCCTGACTTTC.

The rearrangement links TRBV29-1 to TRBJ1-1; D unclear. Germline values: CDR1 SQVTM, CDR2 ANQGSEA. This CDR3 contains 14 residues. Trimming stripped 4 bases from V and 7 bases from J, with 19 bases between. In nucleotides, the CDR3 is TGCAGCGTTGTACTCGGGGTTTCGGGAGTTGAAGCTTTCTTT. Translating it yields CSVVLGVSGVEAFF.

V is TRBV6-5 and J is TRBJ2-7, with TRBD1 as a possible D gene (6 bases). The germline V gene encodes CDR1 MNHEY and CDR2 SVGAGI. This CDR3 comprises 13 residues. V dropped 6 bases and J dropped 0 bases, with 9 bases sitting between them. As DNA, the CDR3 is TGTGCCAGCAGCCCAGGGGTCTCCTACGAGCAGTACTTC. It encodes CASSPGVSYEQYF.

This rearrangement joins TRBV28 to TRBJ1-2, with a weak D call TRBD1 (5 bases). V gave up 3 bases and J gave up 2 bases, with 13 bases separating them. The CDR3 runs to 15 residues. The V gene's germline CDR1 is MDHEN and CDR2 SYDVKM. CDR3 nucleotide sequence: TGTGCCAGCAGTTTGCTCTCCACAGGAAACTATGGCTACACCTTC. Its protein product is CASSLLSTGNYGYTF.

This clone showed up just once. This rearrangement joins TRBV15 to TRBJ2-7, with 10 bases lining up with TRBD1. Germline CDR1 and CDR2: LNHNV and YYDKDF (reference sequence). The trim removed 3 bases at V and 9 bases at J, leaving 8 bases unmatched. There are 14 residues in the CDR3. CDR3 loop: CATSSDRGRWGQYF. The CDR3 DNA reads TGTGCCACCAGCAGTGACAGGGGGCGCTGGGGGCAGTACTTC. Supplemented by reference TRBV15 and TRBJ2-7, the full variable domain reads DAMVIQNPRYQVTQFGKPVTLSCSQTLNHNVMYWYQQKSSQAPKLLFHYYDKDFNNEADTPDNFQSRRPNTSFCFLDIRSPGLGDTAMYLCATSSDRGRWGQYFGPGTRLTVT.

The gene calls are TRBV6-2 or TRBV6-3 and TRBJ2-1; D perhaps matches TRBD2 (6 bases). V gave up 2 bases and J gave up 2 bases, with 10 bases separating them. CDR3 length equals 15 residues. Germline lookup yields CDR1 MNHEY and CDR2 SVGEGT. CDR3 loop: CASSYAGLTYNEQFF. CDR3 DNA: TGTGCCAGCAGTTACGCGGGGCTTACCTACAATGAGCAGTTCTTC.

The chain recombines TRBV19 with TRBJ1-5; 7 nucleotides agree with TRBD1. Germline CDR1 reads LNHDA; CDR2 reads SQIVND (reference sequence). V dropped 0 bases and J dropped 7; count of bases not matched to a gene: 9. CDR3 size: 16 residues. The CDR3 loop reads CASSIDLVTGNQPQHF. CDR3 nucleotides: TGTGCCAGTAGTATAGATCTCGTGACAGGGAACCAGCCCCAGCATTTT.

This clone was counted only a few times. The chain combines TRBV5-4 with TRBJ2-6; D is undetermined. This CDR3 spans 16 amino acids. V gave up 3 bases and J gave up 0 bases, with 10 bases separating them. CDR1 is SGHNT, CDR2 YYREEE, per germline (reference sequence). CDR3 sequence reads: CASSSPLPSGANVLTF. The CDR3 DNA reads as TGTGCCAGCAGCTCCCCCCTTCCCTCTGGGGCCAACGTCCTGACTTTC.

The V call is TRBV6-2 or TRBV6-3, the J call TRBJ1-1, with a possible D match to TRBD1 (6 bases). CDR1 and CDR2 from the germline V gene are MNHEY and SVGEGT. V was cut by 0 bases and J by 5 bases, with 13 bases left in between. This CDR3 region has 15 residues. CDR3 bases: TGTGCCAGCAGTTACTCGGGGGGGCGAAAGACTGAAGCTTTCTTT. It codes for CASSYSGGRKTEAFF.

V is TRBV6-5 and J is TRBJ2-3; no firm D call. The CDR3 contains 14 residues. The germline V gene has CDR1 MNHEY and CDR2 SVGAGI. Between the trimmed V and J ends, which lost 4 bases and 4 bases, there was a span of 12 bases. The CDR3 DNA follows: TGTGCCAGCAGTTCACGAAATAGAGCAGATACGCAGTATTTT. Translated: CASSSRNRADTQYF.

DNA of the CDR3: TGTGCCAGCAGCTGGGACAGGTTCTATGGCTACACCTTC. This encodes CASSWDRFYGYTF. The chain carries TRBV7-2 and TRBJ1-2; 8 nucleotides match TRBD1. CDR3 length: 13 amino acids. The germline V gene encodes CDR1 SGHTA and CDR2 FQGNSA. Trimming at V came to 4 bases and at J to 4 bases, leaving 2 bases not matched to a gene.

CDR3 sequence: CASSRLGTENSPLHF. The CDR3 DNA follows: TGTGCCAGCAGCCGATTGGGGACTGAAAATTCACCCCTCCACTTT. The V gene is TRBV9, the J gene TRBJ1-6; a possible D gene is TRBD1 (5 bases). V was trimmed by 4 bases and J by 7 bases, leaving 15 bases between them. Germline V gene lookup returns CDR1 SGDLS and CDR2 YYNGEE. This CDR3 has 15 amino acids.

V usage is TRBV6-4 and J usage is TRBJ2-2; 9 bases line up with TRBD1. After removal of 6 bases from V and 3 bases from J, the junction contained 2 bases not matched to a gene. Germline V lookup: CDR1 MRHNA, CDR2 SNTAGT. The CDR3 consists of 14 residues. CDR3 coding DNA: TGTGCCAGCAGACAGGGGGCCGACACCGGGGAGCTGTTTTTT. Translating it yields CASRQGADTGELFF.